This entry lists 11 T cell receptor beta chains sequenced from one sample in a study of blood T cell repertoires in COVID-19. Assay: immunoSEQ multiplex PCR; the TCRdb copy retains only in-frame clones and omits some. The sample holds fewer than 350,000 clones, around 85% seen once. The sample consisted of PBMCs or T cells enriched from blood (not recorded which). The receptors stem from a woman in her 30s who had been exposed to COVID-19.

The rearrangement uses TRBV11-2 and TRBJ2-1, with unresolved D. The V and J ends lost 5 bases and 7 bases respectively, with 12 bases between them. The CDR3 runs to 13 residues. Per the germline V gene, CDR1 is SGHAT and CDR2 is FQNNGV. The CDR3 loop is CASSPDPVNEQFF. The CDR3 DNA reads as TGTGCCAGCAGCCCTGATCCAGTGAATGAGCAGTTCTTC.

The V call is TRBV14, the J call TRBJ1-1; D not certain. Trimming removed 6 bases from V and 0 bases from J, with 8 bases in between. Germline CDR1 SGHDN, CDR2 FVKESK. This CDR3 is built from 13 residues. The CDR3 spells CASSPSLNTEAFF. CDR3 nucleotides: TGTGCCAGCAGTCCCTCGTTGAACACTGAAGCTTTCTTT. The full variable domain, with the rest looked up from reference TRBV14 and TRBJ1-1, is EAGVTQFPSHSVIEKGQTVTLRCDPISGHDNLYWYRRVMGKEIKFLLHFVKESKQDESGMPNNRFLAERTGGTYSTLKVQPAELEDSGVYFCASSPSLNTEAFFGQGTRLTVV.

V gene TRBV5-1 combines with J gene TRBJ2-3, with 7 nucleotides matching TRBD1. CDR1 SGHRS and CDR2 YFSETQ come from the germline V gene. CDR3 length: 17 amino acids. The J segment lost 5 bases and the V segment lost 4 bases, leaving 16 bases of the junction unmatched. In DNA form, the CDR3 reads TGCGCCAGCAGCCTGGACCGGGACAGAGCCAGGGGAGATACGCAGTATTTT. Translation gives CASSLDRDRARGDTQYF.

The table lists this clone with a few counts. Within the sample, other DNA sequences also encode this same CDR3. The genes are TRBV9 and TRBJ1-5, with 10 bases lining up with TRBD1. The CDR3 has 15 residues. Germline V gene sequence: CDR1 SGDLS, CDR2 YYNGEE. V dropped 5 bases and J dropped 2; count of bases not matched to a gene: 4. The DNA of the CDR3 is TGTGCCAGCAGTGCCGGGACAGGGGGCAATCAGCCCCAGCATTTT. Amino acids: CASSAGTGGNQPQHF.

This clone was seen only once. The chain joins TRBV2 to TRBJ2-7, with D unclear. Trimming shortened V by 7 bases and J by 9 bases, and 16 bases separated the two germline ends. CDR3 length: 12 residues. Germline assignment: CDR1 SNHLY and CDR2 FYNNEI. The CDR3 sequence: CASIENNLGQYF. For the CDR3, the DNA is TGTGCCAGCATTGAGAATAATCTCGGGCAGTACTTC.

The CDR3 loop reads CASSLDGGADTQYF. CDR3 DNA: TGTGCCAGCAGCTTAGACGGGGGGGCAGATACGCAGTATTTT. The V gene is TRBV11-2, the J gene TRBJ2-3, with TRBD2 identical over 8 bases. From germline, CDR1 is SGHAT and CDR2 FQNNGV. The CDR3 runs to 14 residues. After removal of 0 bases from V and 4 bases from J, the junction contained 0 bases not matched to a gene.

This clone was detected once. The chain is built from TRBV29-1 and TRBJ2-1, with TRBD2 matching over 9 bases. V trimming: 6 bases; J trimming: 8 bases; junction bases outside the gene matches: 8. The CDR3 runs 13 residues. Germline V gene lookup returns CDR1 SQVTM and CDR2 ANQGSEA. The DNA of the CDR3 is TGCAGCGTCGGGACTAGCCGCTCCCATGAGCAGTTCTTC. Amino acid sequence: CSVGTSRSHEQFF.

This clone was counted once. The chain is built from TRBV19 and TRBJ2-1, with 14 bases matching TRBD2. The CDR3 runs to 15 residues. CDR1 and CDR2 from the germline V gene are LNHDA and SQIVND (reference sequence). V trimming: 7 bases; J trimming: 3 bases; junction bases outside the gene matches: 2. The CDR3 reads CASMGLAGDYNEQFF. The CDR3 DNA reads TGTGCCAGTATGGGACTAGCGGGAGACTACAATGAGCAGTTCTTC.

The chain links TRBV5-8 to TRBJ1-2; no firm D call. Germline CDR1 and CDR2: SGHTS and YDEGEE. This CDR3 has 13 residues. The V and J ends lost 0 bases and 5 bases respectively, with 8 bases between them. This chain's CDR3 is CASSLDSFYGYTF. CDR3 DNA: TGTGCCAGCAGCTTGGACAGCTTTTATGGCTACACCTTC.

This chain uses TRBV11-2 with TRBJ1-5; D is ambiguous. This CDR3 is 15 amino acids long. The V and J ends lost 1 base and 0 bases respectively, with 7 bases between them. The V gene's germline CDR1 is SGHAT and CDR2 FQNNGV. CDR3 coding DNA: TGTGCCAGCAGCTTAGTTGCCGGTAGCAATCAGCCCCAGCATTTT. Residues: CASSLVAGSNQPQHF.

This clone appeared once. The chain links TRBV2 to TRBJ1-4; 7 nucleotides agree with TRBD1. Germline-derived CDR1 and CDR2 are SNHLY and FYNNEI. CDR3 length: 15 amino acids. V shed 0 bases and J 6 bases; nucleotides not matched to a gene: 4. CDR3 region: CASSEAQGEDEKLFF. CDR3 nucleotide sequence: TGTGCCAGCAGTGAAGCGCAGGGGGAGGATGAAAAACTGTTTTTT.